The 5 T cell receptor beta chains given below trace back to one sample, sequenced in a study of cytomegalovirus exposure and HLA in healthy donors. Primers for the PCR totalled 60 Vbeta and 13 Jbeta. TCRdb keeps only in-frame clones here, not all; method: immunoSEQ multiplex PCR. The top ten clones hold around 2.7% of a sample with 220,000 or so clones, more than 75% of them seen once. The sequenced sample was PBMCs. The receptors derive from a woman aged 40 to 50 in good health and CMV-seronegative.

This chain connects TRBV4-2 to TRBJ2-7; 7 nucleotides line up with TRBD2. The junction had 13 bases not matched to a gene; V was cut back by 2 bases and J by 0 bases. CDR1 is LGHNA, CDR2 YNFKEQ, per germline. The CDR3 is made up of 18 amino acids. The CDR3 reads CASSQIGTKAGSSYEQYF. CDR3 sequence (DNA): TGTGCCAGCAGCCAAATCGGGACCAAAGCGGGATCCTCCTACGAGCAGTACTTC.

The chain recombines TRBV19 with TRBJ2-3; D perhaps matches TRBD2 (6 bases). V was shortened by 6 bases and J by 6 bases, with 13 bases between the two germline ends. The CDR3 is 13 amino acids. Germline V gene lookup returns CDR1 LNHDA and CDR2 SQIVND (reference sequence). The CDR3 region has the DNA TGTGCCAGTAGAATGGGAGGCCTGGATACGCAGTATTTT. Its protein is CASRMGGLDTQYF.

The chain couples TRBV5-1 to TRBJ1-4, with TRBD1 as a possible D gene (6 bases). CDR1 SGHRS and CDR2 YFSETQ come from the germline V gene. V was trimmed by 1 base and J by 8 bases, leaving 9 bases between them. CDR3 size: 13 residues. CDR3 DNA sequence: TGCGCCAGCAGCTTGTCAGGGGAAGAAAAACTGTTTTTT. Translated: CASSLSGEEKLFF.

The chain employs TRBV9 and TRBJ2-7; TRBD2 is a possible D gene (6 bases). The germline gives CDR1 SGDLS, CDR2 YYNGEE. V lost 1 base, J lost 4 bases, and 15 bases lay in between. The CDR3 consists of 15 residues. The CDR3 sequence is CASSVSVGRGYEQYF. CDR3 coding DNA: TGTGCCAGCAGCGTATCGGTAGGGCGGGGTTACGAGCAGTACTTC. The full variable domain, in which reference TRBV9 and TRBJ2-7 provide the parts outside the CDR3, is DSGVTQTPKHLITATGQRVTLRCSPRSGDLSVYWYQQSLDQGLQFLIQYYNGEERAKGNILERFSAQQFPDLHSELNLSSLELGDSALYFCASSVSVGRGYEQYFGPGTRLTVT.

This clone turned up a few times. This chain connects TRBV5-1 to TRBJ2-7; D is unclear. CDR1 is SGHRS, CDR2 YFSETQ, per germline. Between the trimmed V and J ends, which lost 0 bases and 0 bases, there was a span of 10 bases. The CDR3 totals 15 residues. The CDR3 loop is CASSLGSVSSYEQYF. Written as DNA, the CDR3 is TGCGCCAGCAGCTTGGGTTCGGTCTCCTCCTACGAGCAGTACTTC. Using reference TRBV5-1 and TRBJ2-7 for the parts outside the CDR3, the full variable domain is KAGVTQTPRYLIKTRGQQVTLSCSPISGHRSVSWYQQTPGQGLQFLFEYFSETQRNKGNFPGRFSGRQFSNSRSEMNVSTLELGDSALYLCASSLGSVSSYEQYFGPGTRLTVT.